The present TCR beta chain was sequenced within a study of blood T cells in healthy people across ages. Study observations and caveats: A conclusive naive versus antigen-experienced comparison was prevented by the unsorted PBMCs.

A second PCR of roughly 7 to 11 cycles used a sample-barcoded 5' primer and a J-beta primer mix. TCRdb ran MiXCR on the 5' RACE reads and lists one entry per CDR3 protein. The sample lists about 970,000 distinct CDR3 sequences, around 54% occurring once. The sample, approximately 10 milliliters of peripheral blood, was drawn from each donor. This CDR3 is built from 10 residues. CDR1 and CDR2 (germline): DFQATT, SNEGSKA (reference sequence). V lost 6 bases to trimming and J lost 10 bases; unmatched junction nucleotides: 6. As to this clonotype: Its target is unknown.

Sequenced material: blood. The sequence was obtained from a woman aged 60-75 years in good health. The chain uses TRBV20-1 and TRBJ2-7; 7 nucleotides align to TRBD1. The CDR3 coding sequence is TGCAGTGCGTACTACAGGGGCCAGTACTTC. Translated: CSAYYRGQYF.